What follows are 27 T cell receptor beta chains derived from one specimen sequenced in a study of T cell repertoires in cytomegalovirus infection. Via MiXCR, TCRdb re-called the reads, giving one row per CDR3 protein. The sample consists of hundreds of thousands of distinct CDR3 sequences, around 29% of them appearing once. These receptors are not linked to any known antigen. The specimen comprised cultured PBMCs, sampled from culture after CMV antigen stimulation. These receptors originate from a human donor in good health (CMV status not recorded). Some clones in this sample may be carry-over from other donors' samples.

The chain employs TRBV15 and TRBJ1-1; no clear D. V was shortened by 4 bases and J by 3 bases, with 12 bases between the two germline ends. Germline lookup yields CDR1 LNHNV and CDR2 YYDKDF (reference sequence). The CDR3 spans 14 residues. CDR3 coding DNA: TGTGCCACCAGCACAGAGACCCTATACACTGAAGCTTTCTTT. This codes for CATSTETLYTEAFF.

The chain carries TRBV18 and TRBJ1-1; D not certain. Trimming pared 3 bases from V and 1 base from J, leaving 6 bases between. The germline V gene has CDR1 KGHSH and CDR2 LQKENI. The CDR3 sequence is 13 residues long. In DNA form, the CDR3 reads TGTGCCAGCTCACCTCAGCAGAACACTGAAGCTTTCTTT. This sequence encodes CASSPQQNTEAFF.

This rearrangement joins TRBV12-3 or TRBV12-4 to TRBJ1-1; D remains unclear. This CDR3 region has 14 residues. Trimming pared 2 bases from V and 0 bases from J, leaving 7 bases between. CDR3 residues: CASSLNGLNTEAFF. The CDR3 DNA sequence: TGTGCCAGCAGTTTAAACGGACTGAACACTGAAGCTTTCTTT.

The CDR3 DNA sequence: TGTGCCAGCAGCGTAGATGGCCGTAACACTGAAGCTTTCTTT. Amino acid sequence: CASSVDGRNTEAFF. The chain recombines TRBV9 with TRBJ1-1; D is uncertain. V was cut by 0 bases and J by 2 bases, with 8 bases left in between. The CDR3 consists of 14 residues. The V gene's germline CDR1 is SGDLS and CDR2 YYNGEE.

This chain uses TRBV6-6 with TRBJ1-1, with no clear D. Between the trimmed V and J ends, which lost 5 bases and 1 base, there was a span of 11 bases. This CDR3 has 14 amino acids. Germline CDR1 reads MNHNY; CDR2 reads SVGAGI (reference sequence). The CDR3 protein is CASSATTRNTEAFF. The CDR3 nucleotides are TGTGCCAGCAGTGCTACAACACGGAACACTGAAGCTTTCTTT.

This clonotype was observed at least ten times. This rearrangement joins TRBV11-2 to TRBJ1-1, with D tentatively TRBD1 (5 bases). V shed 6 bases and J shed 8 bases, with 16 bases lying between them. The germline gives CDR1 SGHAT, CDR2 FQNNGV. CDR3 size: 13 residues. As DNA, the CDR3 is TGTGCCAGCAGACACAACCAGGGAAGAGAAGCTTTCTTT. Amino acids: CASRHNQGREAFF.

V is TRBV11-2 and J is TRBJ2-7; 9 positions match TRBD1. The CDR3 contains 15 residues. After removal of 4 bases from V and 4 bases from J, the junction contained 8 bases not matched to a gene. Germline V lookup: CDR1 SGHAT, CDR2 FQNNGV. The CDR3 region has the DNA TGTGCCAGCAGCTATCCGGGACAGGGTTATTACGAGCAGTACTTC. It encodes CASSYPGQGYYEQYF.

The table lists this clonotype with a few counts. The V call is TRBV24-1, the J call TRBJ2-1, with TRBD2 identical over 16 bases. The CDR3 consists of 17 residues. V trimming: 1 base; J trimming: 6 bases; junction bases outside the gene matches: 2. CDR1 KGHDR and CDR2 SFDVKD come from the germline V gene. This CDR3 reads CATSDFGTSGGGNEQFF. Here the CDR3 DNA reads TGTGCCACCAGTGATTTTGGGACTAGCGGGGGGGGCAATGAGCAGTTCTTC.

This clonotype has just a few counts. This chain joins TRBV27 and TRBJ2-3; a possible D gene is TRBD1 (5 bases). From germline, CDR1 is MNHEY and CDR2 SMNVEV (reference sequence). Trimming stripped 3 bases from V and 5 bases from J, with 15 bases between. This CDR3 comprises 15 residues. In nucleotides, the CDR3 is TGTGCCAGCAGTTTTGTTAGGGGCGGTGGAGATACGCAGTATTTT. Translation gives CASSFVRGGGDTQYF.

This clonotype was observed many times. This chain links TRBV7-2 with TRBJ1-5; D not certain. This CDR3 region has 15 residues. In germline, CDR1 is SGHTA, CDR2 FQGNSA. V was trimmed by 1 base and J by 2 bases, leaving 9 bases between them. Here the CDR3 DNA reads TGTGCCAGCAGCTTAGAGGGAGGGCGCAATCAGCCCCAGCATTTT. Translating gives CASSLEGGRNQPQHF.

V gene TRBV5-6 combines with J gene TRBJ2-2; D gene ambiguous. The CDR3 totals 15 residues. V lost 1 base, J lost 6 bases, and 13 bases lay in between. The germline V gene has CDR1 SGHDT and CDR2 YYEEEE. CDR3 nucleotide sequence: TGTGCCAGCAGCTTGTCGTTGTCCGGGCCCGGGGAGCTGTTTTTT. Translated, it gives CASSLSLSGPGELFF.

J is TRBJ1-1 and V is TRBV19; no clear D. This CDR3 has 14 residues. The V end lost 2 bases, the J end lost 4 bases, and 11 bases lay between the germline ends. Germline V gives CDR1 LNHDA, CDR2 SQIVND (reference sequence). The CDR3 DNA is TGTGCCAGTAGTATAAGCCTGGGTCCCACTGAAGCTTTCTTT. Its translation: CASSISLGPTEAFF.

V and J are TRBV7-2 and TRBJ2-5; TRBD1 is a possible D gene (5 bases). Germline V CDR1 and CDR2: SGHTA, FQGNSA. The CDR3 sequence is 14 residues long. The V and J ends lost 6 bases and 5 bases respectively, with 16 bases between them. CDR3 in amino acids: CASRERQPPETQYF. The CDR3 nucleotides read TGTGCCAGCAGAGAGCGACAGCCCCCGGAGACCCAGTACTTC. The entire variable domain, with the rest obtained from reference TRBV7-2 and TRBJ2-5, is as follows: GAGVSQSPSNKVTEKGKDVELRCDPISGHTALYWYRQSLGQGLEFLIYFQGNSAPDKSGLPSDRFSAERTGGSVSTLTIQRTQQEDSAVYLCASRERQPPETQYFGPGTRLLVL.

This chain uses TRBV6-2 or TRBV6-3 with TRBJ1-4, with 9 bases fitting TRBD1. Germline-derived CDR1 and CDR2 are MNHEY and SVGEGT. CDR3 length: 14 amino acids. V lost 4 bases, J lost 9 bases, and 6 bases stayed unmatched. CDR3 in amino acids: CASSFADRGKKLFF. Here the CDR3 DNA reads TGTGCCAGCAGTTTCGCGGACAGGGGTAAAAAACTGTTTTTT.

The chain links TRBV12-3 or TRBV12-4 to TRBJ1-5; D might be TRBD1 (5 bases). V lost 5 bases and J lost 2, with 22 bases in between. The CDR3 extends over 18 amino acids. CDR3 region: CASSIRDGEQGRNQPQHF. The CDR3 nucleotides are TGTGCCAGCAGTATCCGGGACGGCGAGCAAGGACGCAATCAGCCCCAGCATTTT.

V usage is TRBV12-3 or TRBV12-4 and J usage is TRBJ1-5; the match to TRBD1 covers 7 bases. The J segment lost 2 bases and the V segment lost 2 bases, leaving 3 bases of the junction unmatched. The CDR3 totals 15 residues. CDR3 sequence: CASSLKGAGNQPQHF. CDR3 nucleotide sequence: TGTGCCAGCAGTTTAAAGGGGGCAGGCAATCAGCCCCAGCATTTT.

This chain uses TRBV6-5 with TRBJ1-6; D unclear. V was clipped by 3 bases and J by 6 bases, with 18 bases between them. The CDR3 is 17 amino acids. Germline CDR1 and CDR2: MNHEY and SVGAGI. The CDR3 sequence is CASSYGPPGSPNSPLHF. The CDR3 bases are TGTGCCAGCAGTTATGGGCCCCCCGGCAGCCCTAATTCACCCCTCCACTTT.

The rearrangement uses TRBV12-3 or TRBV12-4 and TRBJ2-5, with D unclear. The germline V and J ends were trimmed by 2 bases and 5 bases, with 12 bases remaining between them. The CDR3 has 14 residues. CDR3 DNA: TGTGCCAGCAGTTTAACTCACTCCGGGGAGACCCAGTACTTC. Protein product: CASSLTHSGETQYF.

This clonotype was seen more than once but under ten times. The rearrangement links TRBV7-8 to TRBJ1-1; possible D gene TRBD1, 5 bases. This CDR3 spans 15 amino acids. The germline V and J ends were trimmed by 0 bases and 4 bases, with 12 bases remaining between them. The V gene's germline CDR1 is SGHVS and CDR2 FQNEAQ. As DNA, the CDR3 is TGTGCCAGCAGCTTAGCCCCGGCGGGGGGCACTGAAGCTTTCTTT. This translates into CASSLAPAGGTEAFF.

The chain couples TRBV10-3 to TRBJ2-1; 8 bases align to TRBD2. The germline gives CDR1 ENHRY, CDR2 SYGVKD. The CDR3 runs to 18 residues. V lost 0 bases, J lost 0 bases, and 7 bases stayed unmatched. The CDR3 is CAISESSKAGASYNEQFF. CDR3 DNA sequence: TGTGCCATCAGTGAGTCATCTAAAGCGGGAGCCTCCTACAATGAGCAGTTCTTC.

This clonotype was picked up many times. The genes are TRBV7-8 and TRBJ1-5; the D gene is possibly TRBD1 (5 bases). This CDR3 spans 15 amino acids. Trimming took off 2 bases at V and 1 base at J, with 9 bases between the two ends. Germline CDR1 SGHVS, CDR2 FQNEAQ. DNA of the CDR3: TGTGCCAGCAGCTTAACCAGGGAAAGCAATCAGCCCCAGCATTTT. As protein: CASSLTRESNQPQHF.

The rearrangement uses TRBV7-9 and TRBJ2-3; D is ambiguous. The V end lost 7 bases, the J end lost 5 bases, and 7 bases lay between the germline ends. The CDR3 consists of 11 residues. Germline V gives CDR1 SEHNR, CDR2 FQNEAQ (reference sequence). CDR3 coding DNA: TGTGCCAGCAACCTCATAGATACGCAGTATTTT. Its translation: CASNLIDTQYF.

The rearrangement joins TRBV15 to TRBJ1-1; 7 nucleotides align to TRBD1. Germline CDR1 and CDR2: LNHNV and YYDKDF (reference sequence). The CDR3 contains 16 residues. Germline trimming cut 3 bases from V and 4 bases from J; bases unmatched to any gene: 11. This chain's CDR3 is CATSSPQTGLGTEAFF. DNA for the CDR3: TGTGCCACCAGCAGCCCTCAGACAGGGCTGGGCACTGAAGCTTTCTTT.

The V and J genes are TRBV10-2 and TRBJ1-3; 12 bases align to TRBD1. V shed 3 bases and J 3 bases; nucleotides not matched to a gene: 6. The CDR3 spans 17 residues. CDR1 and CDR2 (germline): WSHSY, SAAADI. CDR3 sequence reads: CASSDPGTGGVGNTIYF. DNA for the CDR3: TGCGCCAGCAGTGACCCCGGGACAGGGGGCGTTGGAAACACCATATATTTT.

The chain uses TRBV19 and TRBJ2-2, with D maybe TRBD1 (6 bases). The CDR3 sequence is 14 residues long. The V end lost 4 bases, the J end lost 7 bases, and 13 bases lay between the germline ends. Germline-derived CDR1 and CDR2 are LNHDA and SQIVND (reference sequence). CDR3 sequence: CASSTGTRIGELFF. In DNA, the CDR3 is TGTGCCAGTAGTACCGGGACACGTATCGGGGAGCTGTTTTTT.

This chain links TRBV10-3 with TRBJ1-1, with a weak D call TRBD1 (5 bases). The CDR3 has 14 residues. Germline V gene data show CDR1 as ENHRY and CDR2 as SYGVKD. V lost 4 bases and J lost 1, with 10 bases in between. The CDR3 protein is CAISVGPPNTEAFF. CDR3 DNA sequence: TGTGCCATCAGTGTGGGACCCCCGAACACTGAAGCTTTCTTT.

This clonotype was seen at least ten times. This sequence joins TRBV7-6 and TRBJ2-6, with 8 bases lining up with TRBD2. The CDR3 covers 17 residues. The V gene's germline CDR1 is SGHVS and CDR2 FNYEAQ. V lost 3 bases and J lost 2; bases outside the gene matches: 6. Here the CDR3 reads CASSFGGVPTGANVLTF. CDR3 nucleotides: TGTGCCAGCAGCTTCGGGGGGGTTCCCACTGGGGCCAACGTCCTGACTTTC.